This T cell receptor beta chain was sequenced in a study of blood T cells in healthy people across ages. Study-wide results and limits: More naive CD4+ cells and higher diversity were found in long-lived than in aged donors. Naive T cell percentage showed a strong correlation with the diversity of TCR beta.

Samples had at least 6.5 million PBMCs isolated from them. Regarding this clonotype: Its cognate antigen is unknown.

CDR1 and CDR2 from the germline V gene are MNHEY and SMNVEV (reference sequence). Trimming took off 3 bases at V and 2 bases at J, with 11 bases between the two ends. This CDR3 region has 15 residues. A J-beta primer mix and a sample-barcoded 5' primer were used in a second PCR of about 7 to 12 cycles. Each CDR3 protein gets one entry after TCRdb re-called the 5' RACE reads with MiXCR. The repertoire includes about 1.1 million distinct CDR3 sequences, 35% to 40% of them detected once, and around 13% sits in the top ten. The sample consisted of blood. The chain is built from TRBV27 and TRBJ1-3; D is unclear. The TCR comes from a man younger than 30 in good health. CDR3 loop: CASSFRLRTGNTIYF. Written as DNA, the CDR3 is TGTGCCAGCAGTTTTCGCCTCCGGACTGGAAACACCATATATTTT.